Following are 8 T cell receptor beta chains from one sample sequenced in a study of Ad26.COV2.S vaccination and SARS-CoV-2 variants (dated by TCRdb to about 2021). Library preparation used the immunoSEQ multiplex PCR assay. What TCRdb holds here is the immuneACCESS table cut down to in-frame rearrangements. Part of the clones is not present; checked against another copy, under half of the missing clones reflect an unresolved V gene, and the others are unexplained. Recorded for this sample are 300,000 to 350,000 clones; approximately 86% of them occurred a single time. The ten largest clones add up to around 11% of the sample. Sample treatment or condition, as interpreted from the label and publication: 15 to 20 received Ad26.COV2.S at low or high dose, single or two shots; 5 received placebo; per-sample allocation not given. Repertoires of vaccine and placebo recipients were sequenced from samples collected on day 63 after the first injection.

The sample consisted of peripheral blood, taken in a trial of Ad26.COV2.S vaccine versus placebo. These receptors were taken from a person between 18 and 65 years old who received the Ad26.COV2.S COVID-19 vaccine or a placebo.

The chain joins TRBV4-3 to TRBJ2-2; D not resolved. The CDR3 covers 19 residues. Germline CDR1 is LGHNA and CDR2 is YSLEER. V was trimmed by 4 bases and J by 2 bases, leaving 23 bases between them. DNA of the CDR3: TGCGCCAGCAGCCTGCTCTCGGGCACCAGTACCACCAACACCGGGGAGCTGTTTTTT. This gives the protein CASSLLSGTSTTNTGELFF.

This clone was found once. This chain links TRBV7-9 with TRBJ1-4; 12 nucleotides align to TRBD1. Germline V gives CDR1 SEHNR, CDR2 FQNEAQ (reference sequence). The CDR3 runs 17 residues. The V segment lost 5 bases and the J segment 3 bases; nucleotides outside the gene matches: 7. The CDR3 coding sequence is TGTGCCAGCAGCCCCCCCGGGACAGGGGGCTCTAATGAAAAACTGTTTTTT. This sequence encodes CASSPPGTGGSNEKLFF.

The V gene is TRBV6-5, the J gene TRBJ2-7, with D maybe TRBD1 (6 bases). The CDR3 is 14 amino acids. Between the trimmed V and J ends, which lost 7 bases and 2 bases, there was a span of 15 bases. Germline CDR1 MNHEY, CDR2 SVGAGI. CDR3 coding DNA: TGTGCCAGCACCTTAGACAGGAATACCTACGAGCAGTACTTC. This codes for CASTLDRNTYEQYF.

CDR3 nucleotides: TGCAGCGTGATAGAGGGGGGCTACACCTTC. This gives the protein CSVIEGGYTF. The V gene is TRBV29-1, the J gene TRBJ1-2; a possible D gene is TRBD1 (5 bases). Per germline, CDR1 SQVTM and CDR2 ANQGSEA. Trimming stripped 6 bases from V and 8 bases from J, with 10 bases between. The CDR3 has 10 amino acids.

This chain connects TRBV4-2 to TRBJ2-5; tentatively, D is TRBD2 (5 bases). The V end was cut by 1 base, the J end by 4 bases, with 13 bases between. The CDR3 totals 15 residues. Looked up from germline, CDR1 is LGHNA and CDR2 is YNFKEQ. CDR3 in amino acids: CASSQGWSSVETQYF. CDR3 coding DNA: TGTGCCAGCAGCCAAGGGTGGAGTAGCGTAGAGACCCAGTACTTC.

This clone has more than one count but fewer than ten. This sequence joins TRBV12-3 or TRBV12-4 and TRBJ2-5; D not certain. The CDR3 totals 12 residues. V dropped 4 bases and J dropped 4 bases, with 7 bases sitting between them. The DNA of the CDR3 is TGTGCCAGCAGTTCTTTAGGAGAGACCCAGTACTTC. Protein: CASSSLGETQYF.

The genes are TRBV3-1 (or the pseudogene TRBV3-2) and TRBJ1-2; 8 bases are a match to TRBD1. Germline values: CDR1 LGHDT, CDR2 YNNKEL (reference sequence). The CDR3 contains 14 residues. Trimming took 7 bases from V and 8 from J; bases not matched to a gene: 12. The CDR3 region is CASIPPDRAGGYTF. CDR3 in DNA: TGTGCCAGCATCCCCCCGGACAGGGCTGGGGGCTACACCTTC.

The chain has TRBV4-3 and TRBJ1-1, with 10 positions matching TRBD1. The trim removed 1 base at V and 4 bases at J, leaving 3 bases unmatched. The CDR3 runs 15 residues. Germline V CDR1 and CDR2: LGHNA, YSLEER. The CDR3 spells CASSQAGQGSTEAFF. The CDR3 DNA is TGCGCCAGCAGCCAAGCGGGACAGGGGAGCACTGAAGCTTTCTTT.